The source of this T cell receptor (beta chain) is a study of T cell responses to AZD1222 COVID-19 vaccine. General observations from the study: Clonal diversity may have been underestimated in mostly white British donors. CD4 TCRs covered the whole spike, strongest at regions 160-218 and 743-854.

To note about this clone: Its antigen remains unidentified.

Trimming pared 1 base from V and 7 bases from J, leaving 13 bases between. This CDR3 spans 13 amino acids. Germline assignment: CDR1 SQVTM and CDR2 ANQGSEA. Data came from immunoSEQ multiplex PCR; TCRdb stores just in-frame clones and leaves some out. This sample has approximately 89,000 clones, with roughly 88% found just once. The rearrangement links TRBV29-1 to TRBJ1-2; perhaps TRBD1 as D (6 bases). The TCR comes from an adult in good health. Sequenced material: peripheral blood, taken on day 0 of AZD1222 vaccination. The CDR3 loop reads CSVEGGGFAGYTF. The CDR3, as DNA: TGCAGCGTTGAAGGGGGGGGCTTTGCTGGCTACACCTTC.